This T cell receptor (beta chain) was recorded in a study of siplizumab effects on memory and regulatory T cells (dated by TCRdb to the late 2010s). Study-level background: The effect of the anti-CD2 antibody siplizumab on alloreactive T-cell subsets was examined in allogeneic mixed lymphocyte reactions constructed from human PBMCs.

The cysteine opens and the phenylalanine closes a CDR3 of 15 amino acids. Only the CDR3 DNA is retained, 45 bases long and in frame from the first base. V is cut by 2 bases and J by 3 bases, and the space between the germline ends is 13 bases. Reading the germline V gene (reference sequence) gives CDR1 SGHAT and CDR2 FQDESV. Sorted unstimulated T cells and proliferating T cells recovered from mixed lymphocyte reactions underwent TCRbeta CDR3 sequencing. Fresh whole blood from fewer than 11 HLA-typed healthy donors served as the source for isolating PBMCs. To map where alloreactive clones came from, CD4+ non-regulatory T cells in the unstimulated state were FACS-sorted. The library was built by means of the immunoSEQ multiplex PCR assay. The deep sequencing platform assayed 90,000 to 100,000 TCR templates per sample. Genomic DNA extracted from sorted T cells was used for TCRbeta CDR3 sequencing. Per the source publication's procedure: The R programming language was used for clonal analysis of the TCRbeta CDR3 data. Alloreactive CD4+ and CD8+ clones were identified by comparing unstimulated samples to CFSE-low samples taken after the reaction. By matching sequences to the repertoires of sorted unstimulated Treg and non-Treg cells, each alloreactive CD4+ clone was assigned a regulatory or non-regulatory origin. The table comes from immuneACCESS by way of TCRdb, which keeps in-frame sequences with V and J called. Part of the clones is missing from these tables; in studies checked, under half for an unresolved V gene and the rest for unknown reasons. V and J calls and clone size are copied from that table; D and trimming were computed from the DNA. The sample data list roughly 92,000 clones, and around 94% of these were observed just once. The ten largest clones capture around 0.3% of the sample.

With respect to this clone: The clone's antigen remains unknown. No much larger clone is present one base from it, and per-base qualities are unavailable.

Overall study results and their limits: Whether proliferating Tregs from siplizumab cultures were suppressive was not functionally confirmed. Siplizumab significantly reduced the cumulative frequency of alloreactive sequences traceable to unstimulated CD4+ memory T cells. A naive or memory phenotype could not be assigned to roughly 75-95% of proliferating CD4+ or CD8+ clones. Among mappable alloreactive CD4+ clones, the Treg-derived fraction averaged around 63% with siplizumab versus roughly 30% in control reactions. Unstimulated naive T cells appeared more diverse than memory T cells, and naive cells seemed to contribute substantially to the alloresponse. Sequences below about 10^-5 frequency were poorly captured, so only a minor fraction of alloreactive clones could be mapped to unstimulated subsets.

The receptor was derived from a human donor in good health. Rearrangement joined TRBV11-1 to TRBJ1-1, with no confident D gene call. The sequencing input was non-Treg CD4+ T cells sorted from blood. The cell subset or site label, as the study defines it: FACS-sorted unstimulated CD4+ non-regulatory T cells. For the CDR3, the sequence is CASSLKGRWDTEAFF. Here is the DNA: TGTGCCAGCAGCTTAAAGGGCCGGTGGGACACTGAAGCTTTCTTT.